This TCR beta chain is drawn from a study of blood T cell repertoires in COVID-19. Overall study context: Acute-phase and convalescent COVID-19 samples originated in the United States, Italy and Spain.

Germline-derived CDR1 and CDR2 are SNHLY and FYNNEI. The CDR3 loop spans 16 amino acids. V was clipped by 0 bases and J by 1 base, with 12 bases between them. Participants spanned ages about 18 to 90 years and resided in about 24 US areas. Grouping used clinical history reported by participants in a survey and questionnaire. Clones were read by immunoSEQ multiplex PCR, and TCRdb kept only the in-frame ones, dropping some. The table records approximately 170,000 clones, roughly 83% of them present only once. Specimen: PBMCs or T cells enriched from blood (not recorded which). The V gene is TRBV2, the J gene TRBJ1-1; tentative D call: TRBD1 (6 bases). The source of this sequence is a woman between 45 and 65 years old who had recovered from COVID-19. The CDR3 DNA is TGTGCCAGCAGTGAAGCGCTTGACAGGTCGAACACTGAAGCTTTCTTT. It translates to CASSEALDRSNTEAFF.